Listed here are 24 T cell receptor beta chains from one sample, sequenced in a study of T cells in Graves' hyperthyroidism and ophthalmopathy. It was RNA transcripts that yielded the amplified TCR beta CDR3 regions. In the first-round RT-PCR of the TCR CDR3, the HTBI primer set was used. TCRdb passed the multiplex PCR reads through MiXCR, listing each CDR3 protein once. Among approximately 590,000 distinct CDR3 sequences listed, about half were seen once. The sample comprised peripheral blood or thyroid tissue (not recorded which). All receptors derive from a woman aged 18-29 years with Graves' hyperthyroidism.

This clonotype was picked up many times. The chain couples TRBV29-1 to TRBJ2-5; D may be TRBD2 (5 bases). Germline loops: CDR1 SQVTM, CDR2 ANQGSEA. This CDR3 region has 13 residues. Trimming left V 1 base short and J 11 bases short, with 17 bases between. CDR3 in amino acids: CSVEGWGTDFQYF. The CDR3 bases are TGCAGCGTTGAAGGTTGGGGAACGGACTTTCAGTACTTC.

This clonotype appeared a few times. The chain links TRBV7-9 to TRBJ1-5, with 7 bases lining up with TRBD1. CDR1 is SEHNR, CDR2 FQNEAQ, per germline (reference sequence). There are 16 residues in the CDR3. Trimming took 2 bases from V and 5 from J; bases not matched to a gene: 9. The CDR3 nucleotides are TGTGCCAGCAGCTTACTTAAGACAGGGTACGATCAGCCCCAGCATTTT. Protein product: CASSLLKTGYDQPQHF.

This clonotype was seen a few times. The V and J genes are TRBV7-2 and TRBJ1-5; TRBD1 agrees at 10 bases. The CDR3 runs to 15 residues. Germline CDR1 reads SGHTA; CDR2 reads FQGNSA. V trimming: 4 bases; J trimming: 3 bases; junction bases outside the gene matches: 3. CDR3 loop: CASSSGQGYNQPQHF. DNA of the CDR3: TGTGCCAGCAGCTCGGGACAGGGGTACAATCAGCCCCAGCATTTT.

The chain links TRBV11-3 to TRBJ1-5; 7 nucleotides match TRBD1. Germline V gene data show CDR1 as SGHNT and CDR2 as YENEEA. V shed 1 base and J 2 bases; nucleotides not matched to a gene: 5. This CDR3 comprises 16 residues. The CDR3 DNA reads as TGTGCCAGCAGCTTAGGATACAGGGGTGGCAATCAGCCCCAGCATTTT. Translating it yields CASSLGYRGGNQPQHF.

V usage is TRBV11-2 and J usage is TRBJ1-3, with D maybe TRBD1 (6 bases). Trimming took 6 bases from V and 0 from J, leaving 15 bases between them. CDR1 and CDR2 from the germline V gene are SGHAT and FQNNGV. The CDR3 extends over 16 amino acids. CDR3 coding DNA: TGTGCCAGCAGACACCAGGGGTCCTACTCTGGAAACACCATATATTTT. This codes for CASRHQGSYSGNTIYF.

The chain combines TRBV7-9 with TRBJ2-7; possibly TRBD1 for D (6 bases). Germline V CDR1 and CDR2: SEHNR, FQNEAQ (reference sequence). V lost 3 bases, J lost 6 bases, and 15 bases lay in between. The CDR3 runs to 14 residues. The CDR3 spells CASSFLTGLPEQYF. The CDR3 coding sequence is TGTGCCAGCAGCTTTCTAACAGGGCTCCCCGAGCAGTACTTC.

This clonotype was detected many times. This chain connects TRBV7-2 to TRBJ1-2; the D is unclear. Germline V CDR1 and CDR2: SGHTA, FQGNSA. Between the trimmed V and J ends, which lost 3 bases and 0 bases, there was a span of 11 bases. This CDR3 region has 15 residues. The CDR3, as DNA: TGTGCCAGCAGCTTCGGTGGTACGGCTAACTATGGCTACACCTTC. It encodes CASSFGGTANYGYTF.

This clonotype was counted a few times. CDR3 region: CASSSYRVNDYGYTF. The CDR3 DNA follows: TGTGCCAGCAGCTCGTACAGGGTGAACGACTATGGCTACACCTTC. This chain uses TRBV7-2 with TRBJ1-2, with D perhaps TRBD1 (6 bases). CDR3 length: 15 amino acids. Germline V CDR1 and CDR2: SGHTA, FQGNSA. Trimming cost V 4 bases and J 3 bases, with 15 bases left between them.

This chain links TRBV7-2 with TRBJ1-2; D not certain. Trimming took 5 bases from V and 0 from J, leaving 13 bases between them. This CDR3 contains 15 residues. Germline CDR1 and CDR2: SGHTA and FQGNSA. In DNA, the CDR3 is TGTGCCAGCAGCCGGTACGGGGTAGCTAACTATGGCTACACCTTC. Translation gives CASSRYGVANYGYTF.

The genes are TRBV29-1 and TRBJ1-2, with TRBD1 matching 7 bases. CDR3 length: 15 amino acids. V dropped 1 base and J dropped 3; count of bases not matched to a gene: 8. Germline CDR1 and CDR2: SQVTM and ANQGSEA. In DNA form, the CDR3 reads TGCAGCGTTGAAGGCCGACAGGGATCGGACTATGGCTACACCTTC. Amino acids: CSVEGRQGSDYGYTF.

The chain joins TRBV7-8 to TRBJ2-7; unclear D gene. The CDR3 length is 15 residues. Germline V gene lookup returns CDR1 SGHVS and CDR2 FQNEAQ. V dropped 5 bases and J dropped 5 bases, with 19 bases sitting between them. The CDR3 loop is CASSVHRLRVDEQYF. In DNA form, the CDR3 reads TGTGCCAGCAGCGTCCACCGGCTACGAGTTGACGAGCAGTACTTC.

This clonotype has at least ten counts. This chain uses TRBV15 with TRBJ1-2, with a weak D call TRBD1 (5 bases). This CDR3 has 17 residues. V was pared by 0 bases and J by 6 bases, with 20 bases between. Germline V gives CDR1 LNHNV, CDR2 YYDKDF (reference sequence). The DNA of the CDR3 is TGTGCCACCAGCAGAGATATAGCAGGGAAATGGTCTGATGGCTACACCTTC. Protein: CATSRDIAGKWSDGYTF.

The chain couples TRBV9 to TRBJ1-6; TRBD1 matches at 10 bases. The CDR3 sequence is 15 residues long. V trimming: 5 bases; J trimming: 8 bases; junction bases outside the gene matches: 7. Germline CDR1 SGDLS, CDR2 YYNGEE. The CDR3 spells CASRGGTGEHSPLHF. As DNA, the CDR3 is TGTGCCAGCAGGGGTGGGACAGGGGAACATTCACCCCTCCACTTT.

Regarding this clonotype: The germline gene is not matched at one end of the junction; a read error may be the cause. This chain joins TRBV20-1 and TRBJ2-5; D unclear. There are 14 residues in the CDR3. Germline-derived CDR1 and CDR2 are DFQATT and SNEGSKA (reference sequence). CDR3 coding DNA: TGCAGTGCTAGCCCCCTAGTCCCACAAGGGACCCAGTACTTC. It encodes CSASPLVPQGTQYF.

This clonotype was recorded many times. The chain recombines TRBV29-1 with TRBJ2-7; maybe TRBD1 (7 bases). Germline loops: CDR1 SQVTM, CDR2 ANQGSEA. V dropped 0 bases and J dropped 4 bases, with 13 bases sitting between them. The CDR3 spans 14 residues. The CDR3 loop is CSVEDPQGTYEQYF. Here the CDR3 DNA reads TGCAGCGTTGAAGATCCACAGGGGACTTACGAGCAGTACTTC.

With respect to this clonotype: The junction departs from the called germline gene at one end, perhaps through a read error. The J gene is TRBJ1-3, the V gene TRBV7-3, with D hard to call. This CDR3 is built from 15 residues. Germline loops: CDR1 SGHTA, CDR2 FQGTGA. The CDR3 DNA follows: TGTGTCAGCAGCCCAGGATTCAAGGCTGGAAACACCATATATTTT. Translated, it gives CVSSPGFKAGNTIYF.

This sequence joins TRBV7-2 and TRBJ2-3; D ambiguous. The germline V gene encodes CDR1 SGHTA and CDR2 FQGNSA. The CDR3 loop spans 14 amino acids. V lost 5 bases, J lost 1 base, and 10 bases lay in between. The CDR3: CASSPRSGTDTQYF. CDR3 nucleotides: TGTGCCAGCAGCCCCCGGAGTGGCACAGATACGCAGTATTTT.

The rearrangement uses TRBV12-3 or TRBV12-4 and TRBJ2-5; D remains ambiguous. Trimming shortened V by 4 bases and J by 5 bases, and 17 bases separated the two germline ends. The CDR3 is 15 residues long. The CDR3 coding sequence is TGTGCCAGCAGTTCCCGGCCTCCCCTGGGGGAGACCCAGTACTTC. Its translation: CASSSRPPLGETQYF.

The table lists this clonotype with many counts. V gene TRBV7-2 combines with J gene TRBJ2-7, with D possibly being TRBD1 or TRBD2 (5 bases each). The CDR3 is 14 amino acids. Per the germline V gene, CDR1 is SGHTA and CDR2 is FQGNSA. V dropped 5 bases and J dropped 0 bases, with 11 bases sitting between them. CDR3 nucleotide sequence: TGTGCCAGCAGCCTGGGACGGAGCTCCTACGAGCAGTACTTC. Translation: CASSLGRSSYEQYF.

The chain uses TRBV7-8 and TRBJ1-1; maybe TRBD1 (5 bases). Germline V gives CDR1 SGHVS, CDR2 FQNEAQ. Trimming removed 6 bases from V and 0 bases from J, with 14 bases in between. The CDR3 sequence is 15 residues long. The CDR3, as DNA: TGTGCCAGCAGGCCTCTCGGAGGGGTGAACACTGAAGCTTTCTTT. Its translation is CASRPLGGVNTEAFF.

The chain is built from TRBV7-6 and TRBJ1-4; TRBD1 matches 7 bases. V was clipped by 5 bases and J by 6 bases; unmatched bases: 9. This CDR3 region has 15 residues. Germline V CDR1 and CDR2: SGHVS, FNYEAQ. This CDR3 reads CASSPSVGTDEKLFF. DNA for the CDR3: TGTGCCAGCAGCCCCTCGGTAGGGACAGATGAAAAACTGTTTTTT.

This clonotype appeared many times. One end of the junction is discordant with germline, which a read error may explain. The CDR3 loop reads CSVVGGQGTQYF. The CDR3 region has the DNA TGCAGCGTTGTGGGGGGCCAAGGGACCCAGTACTTC. The chain recombines TRBV29-1 with TRBJ2-5; perhaps D is TRBD1 or TRBD2 (6 bases each). This CDR3 comprises 12 residues. The germline V gene has CDR1 SQVTM and CDR2 ANQGSEA.

This clonotype was seen many times. The rearrangement links TRBV7-9 to TRBJ2-7; 8 nucleotides align to TRBD2. CDR1 and CDR2 (germline): SEHNR, FQNEAQ (reference sequence). The CDR3 spans 12 residues. Trimming at V came to 5 bases and at J to 6 bases, leaving 3 bases not matched to a gene. For the CDR3, the DNA is TGTGCCAGCAGCCCCGGGGGGGCCGAGCAGTACTTC. This gives the protein CASSPGGAEQYF.

A few counts support this clonotype. The chain joins TRBV12-3 or TRBV12-4 to TRBJ2-7; 9 bases match TRBD2. Trimming at V came to 1 base and at J to 6 bases, leaving 1 base not matched to a gene. This CDR3 contains 13 residues. DNA for the CDR3: TGTGCCAGCAGTTTAGGCGGGAGGGCCGAGCAGTACTTC. This translates into CASSLGGRAEQYF.